This T cell receptor (beta chain) was recorded in a study of blood T cell repertoires in COVID-19. For the study at large: Donors in the United States, Italy and Spain gave samples during acute or convalescent COVID-19.

Germline V CDR1 and CDR2: LNHDA, SQIVND (reference sequence). This CDR3 comprises 14 residues. Trimming removed 6 bases from V and 3 bases from J, with 12 bases in between. This clone was seen at least ten times. Study processing details: For nucleated cells, counts were estimated from reference gene primer amplification. Some clones are missing from TCRdb's copy, which holds only in-frame ones; the method was immunoSEQ multiplex PCR. Clone size and V and J calls were adopted from that table, with D and trimming inferred from the DNA. The repertoire holds some 160,000 clones, with around 88% as singletons.

This chain uses TRBV19 with TRBJ1-3; a weak D match, TRBD1 (5 bases). The TCR sequence derives from a woman in her 70s who had recovered from COVID-19. Sample: peripheral blood. The CDR3 region is CASSEGGDGNTIYF. DNA for the CDR3: TGTGCCAGTAGCGAGGGAGGGGATGGAAACACCATATATTTT.